The clone carrying this T cell receptor beta chain was counted at least ten times. Its antigen is unknown. Using RNA template, CDR3s of TCR alpha and beta were amplified with iRepertoire arm-PCR. One-step reverse transcription and amplification started from approximately 100-400 ng of tissue mRNA or PBMC total RNA. TCRdb reanalysed the multiplex PCR reads using MiXCR and keeps one entry per CDR3 protein. This table holds fewer than 90,000 distinct CDR3 sequences, about 23% found once. The sample belongs to a study of glioma-infiltrating T cells. General study findings and limits: Above-expected tissue-blood divergence occurred in all gliomas, most in low-grade ones. Only very few CDR3 sequences appeared in both tissue and blood.

Germline CDR1 reads WSHSY; CDR2 reads SAAADI. V lost 7 bases and J 1 base, leaving 10 bases between the germline ends. CDR3 length equals 13 residues. The receptor comes from a human donor with low-grade glioma or glioblastoma, undergoing nonglioma brain surgery, or in good health (not recorded which). The chain links TRBV10-2 to TRBJ1-1; D is possibly TRBD1 (6 bases). The sequenced material came from glioma tissue, nonneoplastic brain tissue, or PBMCs (not recorded which). The DNA of the CDR3 is TGCGCCAGCACCCAACAGGGGAACACTGAAGCTTTCTTT. This translates into CASTQQGNTEAFF.